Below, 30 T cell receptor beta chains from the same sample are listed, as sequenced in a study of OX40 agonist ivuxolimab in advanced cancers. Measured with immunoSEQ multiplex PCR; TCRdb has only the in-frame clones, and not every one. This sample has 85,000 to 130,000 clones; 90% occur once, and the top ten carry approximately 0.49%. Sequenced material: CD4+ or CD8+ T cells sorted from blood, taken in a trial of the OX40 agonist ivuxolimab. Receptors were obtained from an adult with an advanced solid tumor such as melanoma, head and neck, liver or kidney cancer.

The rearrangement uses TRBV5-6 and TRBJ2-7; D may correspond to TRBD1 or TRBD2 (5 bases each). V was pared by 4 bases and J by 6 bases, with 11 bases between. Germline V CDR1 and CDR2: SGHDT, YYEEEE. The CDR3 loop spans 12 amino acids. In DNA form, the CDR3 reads TGTGCCAGCAGCCACAGGAGGAGCGAGCAGTACTTC. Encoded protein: CASSHRRSEQYF.

CDR3 sequence: CASSSLSPASGGYNEQFF. The CDR3 coding sequence is TGTGCCAGCAGCTCCTTATCCCCGGCTAGCGGGGGATACAATGAGCAGTTCTTC. The V and J genes are TRBV13 and TRBJ2-1; 10 bases match TRBD2. Trimming removed 4 bases from V and 4 bases from J; junction bases left unmatched: 13. The CDR3 is 18 residues long. Germline V gene lookup returns CDR1 PRHDT and CDR2 FYEKMQ (reference sequence).

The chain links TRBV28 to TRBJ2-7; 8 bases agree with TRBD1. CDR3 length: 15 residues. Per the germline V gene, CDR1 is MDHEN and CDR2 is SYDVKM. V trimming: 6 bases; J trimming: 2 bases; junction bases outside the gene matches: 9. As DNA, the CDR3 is TGTGCCAGCAGCCAAGGACAGGGAGGACCCTACGAGCAGTACTTC. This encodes CASSQGQGGPYEQYF.

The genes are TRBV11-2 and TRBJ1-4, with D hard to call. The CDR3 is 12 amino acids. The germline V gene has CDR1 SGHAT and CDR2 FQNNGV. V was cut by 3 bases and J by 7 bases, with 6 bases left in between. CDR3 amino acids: CASSFPAEKLFF. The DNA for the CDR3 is TGTGCCAGCAGCTTTCCAGCTGAAAAACTGTTTTTT. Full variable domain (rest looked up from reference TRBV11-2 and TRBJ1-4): EAGVAQSPRYKIIEKRQSVAFWCNPISGHATLYWYQQILGQGPKLLIQFQNNGVVDDSQLPKDRFSAERLKGVDSTLKIQPAKLEDSAVYLCASSFPAEKLFFGSGTQLSVL.

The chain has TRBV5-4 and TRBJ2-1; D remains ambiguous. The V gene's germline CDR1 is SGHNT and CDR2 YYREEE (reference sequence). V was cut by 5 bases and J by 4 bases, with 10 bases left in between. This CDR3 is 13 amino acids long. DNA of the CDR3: TGTGCCAGCAGTAAGGACGGTTACAATGAGCAGTTCTTC. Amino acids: CASSKDGYNEQFF.

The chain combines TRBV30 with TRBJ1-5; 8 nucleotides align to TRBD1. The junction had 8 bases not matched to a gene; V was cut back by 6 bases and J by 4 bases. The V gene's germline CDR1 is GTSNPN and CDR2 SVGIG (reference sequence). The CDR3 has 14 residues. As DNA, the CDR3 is TGTGCCTGCCAGCAGGGACAGGCAAATCAGCCCCAGCATTTT. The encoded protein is CACQQGQANQPQHF.

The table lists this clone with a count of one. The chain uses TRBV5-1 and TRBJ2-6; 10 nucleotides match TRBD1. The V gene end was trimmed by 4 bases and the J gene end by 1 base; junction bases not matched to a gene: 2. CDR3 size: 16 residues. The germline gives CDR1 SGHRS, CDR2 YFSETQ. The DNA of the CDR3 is TGCGCCAGCAGCCGGGACAGGGGTTCTGGGGCCAACGTCCTGACTTTC. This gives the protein CASSRDRGSGANVLTF.

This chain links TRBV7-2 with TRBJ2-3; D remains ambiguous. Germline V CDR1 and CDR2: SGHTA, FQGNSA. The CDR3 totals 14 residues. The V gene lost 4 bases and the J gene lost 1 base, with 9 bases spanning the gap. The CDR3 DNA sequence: TGTGCCAGCAGCTCGGTAGACGGCACAGATACGCAGTATTTT. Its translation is CASSSVDGTDTQYF.

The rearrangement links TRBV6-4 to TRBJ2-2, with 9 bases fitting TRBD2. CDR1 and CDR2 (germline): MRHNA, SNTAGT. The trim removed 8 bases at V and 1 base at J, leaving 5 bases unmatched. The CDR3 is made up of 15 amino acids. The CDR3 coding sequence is TGTGCCAGCGGAGGCGGGGGGGAGAACACCGGGGAGCTGTTTTTT. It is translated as CASGGGGENTGELFF.

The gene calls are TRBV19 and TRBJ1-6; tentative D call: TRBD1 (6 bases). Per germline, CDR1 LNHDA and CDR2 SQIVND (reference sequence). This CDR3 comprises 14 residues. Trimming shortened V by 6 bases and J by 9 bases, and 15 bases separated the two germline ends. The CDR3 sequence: CASRPQGFGSPLHF. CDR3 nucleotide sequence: TGTGCCAGTAGACCGCAGGGGTTCGGTTCACCCCTCCACTTT.

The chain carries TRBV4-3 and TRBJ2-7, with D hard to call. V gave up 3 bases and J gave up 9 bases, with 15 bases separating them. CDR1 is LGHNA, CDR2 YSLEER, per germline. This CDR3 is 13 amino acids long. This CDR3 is CASSQSEKGPQYF. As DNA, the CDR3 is TGCGCCAGCAGCCAGTCCGAAAAAGGGCCGCAGTACTTC.

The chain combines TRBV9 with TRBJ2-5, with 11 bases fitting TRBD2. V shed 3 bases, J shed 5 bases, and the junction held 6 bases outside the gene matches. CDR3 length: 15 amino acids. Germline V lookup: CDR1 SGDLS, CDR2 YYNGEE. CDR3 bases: TGTGCCAGCAGCGCCGGGGGGACTAGCGGTGAGACCCAGTACTTC. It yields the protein CASSAGGTSGETQYF.

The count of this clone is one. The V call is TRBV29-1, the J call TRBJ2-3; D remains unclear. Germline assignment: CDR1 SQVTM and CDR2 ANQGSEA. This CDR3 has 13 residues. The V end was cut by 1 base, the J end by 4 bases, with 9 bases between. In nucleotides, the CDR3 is TGCAGCGTTGAAGGTCCGCCGGCAGATACGCAGTATTTT. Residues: CSVEGPPADTQYF.

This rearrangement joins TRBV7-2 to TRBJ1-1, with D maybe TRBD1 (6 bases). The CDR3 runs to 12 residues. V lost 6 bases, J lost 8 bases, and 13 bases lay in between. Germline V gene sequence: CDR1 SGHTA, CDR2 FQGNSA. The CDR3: CASRTQGREAFF. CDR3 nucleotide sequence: TGTGCCAGCAGAACTCAGGGGCGGGAAGCTTTCTTT.

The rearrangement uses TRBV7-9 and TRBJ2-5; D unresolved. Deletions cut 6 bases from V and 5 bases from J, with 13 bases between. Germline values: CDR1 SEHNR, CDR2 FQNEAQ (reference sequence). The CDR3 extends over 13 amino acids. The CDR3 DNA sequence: TGTGCCAGCAGTCCGACCGTTGGGGAGACCCAGTACTTC. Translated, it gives CASSPTVGETQYF.

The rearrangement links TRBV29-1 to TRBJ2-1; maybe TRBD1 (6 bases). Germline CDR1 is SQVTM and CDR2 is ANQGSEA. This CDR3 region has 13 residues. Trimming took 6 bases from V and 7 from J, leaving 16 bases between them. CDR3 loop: CSVDLQGTNEQFF. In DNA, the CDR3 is TGCAGCGTCGACTTACAGGGTACAAATGAGCAGTTCTTC.

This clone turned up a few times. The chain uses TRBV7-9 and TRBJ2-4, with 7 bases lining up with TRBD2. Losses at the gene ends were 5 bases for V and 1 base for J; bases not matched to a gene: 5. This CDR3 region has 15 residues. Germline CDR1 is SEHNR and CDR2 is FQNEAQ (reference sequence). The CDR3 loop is CASSLRGGAKNIQYF. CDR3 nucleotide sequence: TGTGCCAGCAGCCTTCGGGGAGGGGCCAAAAACATTCAGTACTTC.

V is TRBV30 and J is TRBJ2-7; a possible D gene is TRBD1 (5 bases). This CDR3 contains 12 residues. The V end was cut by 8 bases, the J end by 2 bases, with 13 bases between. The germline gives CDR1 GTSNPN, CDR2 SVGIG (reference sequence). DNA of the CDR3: TGTGCCGGCGAAACAGGTACCTACGAGCAGTACTTC. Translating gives CAGETGTYEQYF.

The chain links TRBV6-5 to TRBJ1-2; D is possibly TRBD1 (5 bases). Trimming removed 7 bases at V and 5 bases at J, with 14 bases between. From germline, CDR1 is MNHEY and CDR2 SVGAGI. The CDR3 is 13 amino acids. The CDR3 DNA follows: TGTGCCAGCACCAACCCTCAGGGTTATGGCTACACCTTC. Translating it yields CASTNPQGYGYTF.

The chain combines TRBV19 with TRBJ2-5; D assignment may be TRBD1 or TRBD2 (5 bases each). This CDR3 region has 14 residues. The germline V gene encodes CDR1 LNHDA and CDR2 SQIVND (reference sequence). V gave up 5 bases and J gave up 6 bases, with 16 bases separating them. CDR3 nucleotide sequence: TGTGCCAGTAGTCTTAGTGGGGGTAGTAAGACCCAGTACTTC. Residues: CASSLSGGSKTQYF.

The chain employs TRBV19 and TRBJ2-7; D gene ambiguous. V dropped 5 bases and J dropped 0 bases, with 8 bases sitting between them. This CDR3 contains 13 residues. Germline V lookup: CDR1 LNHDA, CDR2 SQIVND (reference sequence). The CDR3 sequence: CASSLAVSYEQYF. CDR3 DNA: TGTGCCAGTAGTTTGGCGGTCTCCTACGAGCAGTACTTC.

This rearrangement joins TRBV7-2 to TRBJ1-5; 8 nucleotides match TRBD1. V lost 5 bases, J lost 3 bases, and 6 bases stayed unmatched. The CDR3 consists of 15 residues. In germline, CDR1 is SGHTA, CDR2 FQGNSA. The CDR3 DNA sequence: TGTGCCAGCAGCCCACGGACAGGGATCAATCAGCCCCAGCATTTT. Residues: CASSPRTGINQPQHF.

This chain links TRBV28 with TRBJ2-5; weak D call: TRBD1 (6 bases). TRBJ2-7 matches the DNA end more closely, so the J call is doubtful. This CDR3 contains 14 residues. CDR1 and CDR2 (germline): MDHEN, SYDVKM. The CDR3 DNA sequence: TGTGCCAGCAGTCCTCACGACAGGTCCTACGAGCAGTACTTC. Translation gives CASSPHDRSYEQYF.

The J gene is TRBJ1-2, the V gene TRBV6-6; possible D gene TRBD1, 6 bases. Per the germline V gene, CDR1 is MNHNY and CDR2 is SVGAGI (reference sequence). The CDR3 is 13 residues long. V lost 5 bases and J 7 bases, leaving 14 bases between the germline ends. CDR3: CASSRSGVAGYTF. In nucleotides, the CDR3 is TGTGCCAGCAGTAGATCAGGGGTAGCTGGCTACACCTTC.

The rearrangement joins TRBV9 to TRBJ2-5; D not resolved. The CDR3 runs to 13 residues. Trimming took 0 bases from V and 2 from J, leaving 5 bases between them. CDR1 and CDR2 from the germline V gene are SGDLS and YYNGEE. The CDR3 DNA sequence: TGTGCCAGCAGCGTAGCTCCGCAAGAGACCCAGTACTTC. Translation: CASSVAPQETQYF.

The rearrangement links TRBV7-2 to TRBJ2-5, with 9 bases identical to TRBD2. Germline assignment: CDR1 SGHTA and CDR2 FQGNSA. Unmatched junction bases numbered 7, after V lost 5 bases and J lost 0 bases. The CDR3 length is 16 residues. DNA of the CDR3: TGTGCCAGCAGCCCCCTGAGCGGGGGGTACCAAGAGACCCAGTACTTC. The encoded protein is CASSPLSGGYQETQYF.

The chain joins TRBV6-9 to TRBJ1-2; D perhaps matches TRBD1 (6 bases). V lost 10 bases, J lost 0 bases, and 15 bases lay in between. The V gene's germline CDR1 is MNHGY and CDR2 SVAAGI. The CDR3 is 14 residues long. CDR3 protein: CATRGGATNYGYTF. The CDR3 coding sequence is TGTGCCACCCGGGGGGGGGCAACTAACTATGGCTACACCTTC.

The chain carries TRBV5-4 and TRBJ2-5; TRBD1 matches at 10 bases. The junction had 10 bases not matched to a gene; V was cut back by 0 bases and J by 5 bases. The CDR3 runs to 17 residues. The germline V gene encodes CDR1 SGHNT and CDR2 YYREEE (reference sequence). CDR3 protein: CASSLGLGTGVGETQYF. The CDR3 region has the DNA TGTGCCAGCAGCTTGGGTCTTGGGACAGGGGTCGGCGAGACCCAGTACTTC.

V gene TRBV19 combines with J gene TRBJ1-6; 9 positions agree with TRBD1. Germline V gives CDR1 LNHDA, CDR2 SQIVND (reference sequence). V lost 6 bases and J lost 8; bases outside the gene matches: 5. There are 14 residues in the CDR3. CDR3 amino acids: CASRRGQGDSPLHF. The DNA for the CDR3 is TGTGCCAGTAGGAGGGGACAGGGTGATTCACCCCTCCACTTT.

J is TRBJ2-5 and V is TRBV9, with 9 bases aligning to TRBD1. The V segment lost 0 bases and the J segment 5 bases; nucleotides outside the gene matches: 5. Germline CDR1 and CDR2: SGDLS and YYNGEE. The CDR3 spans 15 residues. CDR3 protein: CASSVAPGQGETQYF. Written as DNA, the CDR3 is TGTGCCAGCAGCGTAGCCCCGGGACAGGGTGAGACCCAGTACTTC.